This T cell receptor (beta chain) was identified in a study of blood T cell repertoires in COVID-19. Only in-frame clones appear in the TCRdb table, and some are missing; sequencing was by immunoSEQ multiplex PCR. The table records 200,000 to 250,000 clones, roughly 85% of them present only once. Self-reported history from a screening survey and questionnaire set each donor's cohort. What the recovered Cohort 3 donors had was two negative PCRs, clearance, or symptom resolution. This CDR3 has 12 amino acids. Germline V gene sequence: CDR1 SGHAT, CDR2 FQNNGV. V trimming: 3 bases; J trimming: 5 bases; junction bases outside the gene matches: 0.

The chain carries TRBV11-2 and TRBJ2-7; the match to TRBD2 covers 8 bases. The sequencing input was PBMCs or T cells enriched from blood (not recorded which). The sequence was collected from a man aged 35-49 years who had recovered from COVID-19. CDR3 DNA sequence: TGTGCCAGCAGCTTCGGGGGGGACGAGCAGTACTTC. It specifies CASSFGGDEQYF.